These 16 T cell receptor beta chains were sequenced from one sample in a study of blood T cell repertoires in COVID-19. Assay: immunoSEQ multiplex PCR; the TCRdb copy retains only in-frame clones and omits some. The data show 200,000 to 250,000 clones, 65% to 85% seen once. Specimen: peripheral blood. The source is a human donor in a cohort sampled during active COVID-19.

This clone was seen just once. V gene TRBV5-4 combines with J gene TRBJ2-3; D may be TRBD2 (6 bases). The germline CDR1 and CDR2 sequences are SGHNT and YYREEE (reference sequence). The CDR3 is made up of 13 amino acids. The ends were cut back, 0 bases at V and 6 bases at J, with 8 bases in the middle. CDR3 residues: CASSLDGGDTQYF. CDR3 bases: TGTGCCAGCAGCTTGGACGGAGGGGATACGCAGTATTTT.

The chain uses TRBV9 and TRBJ2-3; 12 nucleotides line up with TRBD2. J lost 6 bases, V lost 3 bases, and 11 bases had no gene match. Per germline, CDR1 SGDLS and CDR2 YYNGEE. The CDR3 runs 17 residues. In nucleotides, the CDR3 is TGTGCCAGCAGCGCGAAGACTAGCGGGGGATTCGAGGATACGCAGTATTTT. Amino acid sequence: CASSAKTSGGFEDTQYF.

The chain couples TRBV2 to TRBJ1-1; D gene ambiguous. Germline V gene lookup returns CDR1 SNHLY and CDR2 FYNNEI. CDR3 length: 14 residues. Trimming removed 5 bases from V and 1 base from J, with 11 bases in between. Here the CDR3 DNA reads TGTGCCAGCAGTACCTACGACTCGAACACTGAAGCTTTCTTT. This gives the protein CASSTYDSNTEAFF. The variable domain in full, with the rest retrieved from reference TRBV2 and TRBJ1-1, is EPEVTQTPSHQVTQMGQEVILRCVPISNHLYFYWYRQILGQKVEFLVSFYNNEISEKSEIFDDQFSVERPDGSNFTLKIRSTKLEDSAMYFCASSTYDSNTEAFFGQGTRLTVV.

DNA for the CDR3: TGCGCCAGCAGCCAAGGTCCGTTCCCAGATACGCAGTATTTT. This translates into CASSQGPFPDTQYF. The chain couples TRBV4-1 to TRBJ2-3, with D uncertain. CDR3 length equals 14 residues. Germline V gene data show CDR1 as MGHRA and CDR2 as YSYEKL. Trimming took 1 base from V and 4 from J, leaving 9 bases between them.

The gene calls are TRBV2 and TRBJ1-1, with 7 bases aligning to TRBD1. Per germline, CDR1 SNHLY and CDR2 FYNNEI. V was clipped by 2 bases and J by 5 bases; unmatched bases: 8. CDR3 length equals 15 residues. The CDR3, as DNA: TGTGCCAGCAGTGAAAGGGGGCCAGAGGGTACTGAAGCTTTCTTT. This codes for CASSERGPEGTEAFF.

This chain joins TRBV19 and TRBJ2-4; a weak D match, TRBD1 (5 bases). The CDR3 is made up of 15 amino acids. V lost 1 base to trimming and J lost 5 bases, with 12 bases between them. Germline V lookup: CDR1 LNHDA, CDR2 SQIVND (reference sequence). CDR3 nucleotides: TGTGCCAGTAGTATAGGGGGCGGCTCAGAAAACATTCAGTACTTC. It yields the protein CASSIGGGSENIQYF.

The chain joins TRBV5-1 to TRBJ2-1, with TRBD2 matching 10 bases. This CDR3 region has 14 residues. Germline CDR1 is SGHRS and CDR2 is YFSETQ. V lost 4 bases, J lost 5 bases, and 3 bases stayed unmatched. CDR3 residues: CASSLGLADNEQFF. CDR3 in DNA: TGCGCCAGCAGCCTAGGACTAGCGGACAATGAGCAGTTCTTC.

This clone was found a few times. This rearrangement joins TRBV19 to TRBJ1-5; D not certain. There are 13 residues in the CDR3. Trimming stripped 6 bases from V and 0 bases from J, with 6 bases between. Germline loops: CDR1 LNHDA, CDR2 SQIVND (reference sequence). The CDR3 nucleotides are TGTGCCAGTAGAATTTATAGCAATCAGCCCCAGCATTTT. This codes for CASRIYSNQPQHF.

This chain links TRBV7-2 with TRBJ2-7; D may be TRBD2 (6 bases). Per the germline V gene, CDR1 is SGHTA and CDR2 is FQGNSA. Trimming took 1 base from V and 4 from J, leaving 20 bases between them. The CDR3 extends over 17 amino acids. The CDR3 nucleotides are TGTGCCAGCAGCTTAGATAACGACGGGAGTTACACTTACGAGCAGTACTTC. It is translated as CASSLDNDGSYTYEQYF. The entire variable domain, with the rest obtained from reference TRBV7-2 and TRBJ2-7, is as follows: GAGVSQSPSNKVTEKGKDVELRCDPISGHTALYWYRQSLGQGLEFLIYFQGNSAPDKSGLPSDRFSAERTGGSVSTLTIQRTQQEDSAVYLCASSLDNDGSYTYEQYFGPGTRLTVT.

The genes are TRBV5-1 and TRBJ2-2, with TRBD2 identical over 10 bases. This CDR3 is 15 amino acids long. Germline V gene data show CDR1 as SGHRS and CDR2 as YFSETQ. Unmatched junction bases numbered 7, after V lost 4 bases and J lost 7 bases. Here the CDR3 reads CASSSGTSVNGELFF. CDR3 nucleotides: TGCGCCAGCAGCAGCGGGACTAGCGTTAACGGGGAGCTGTTTTTT.

The V call is TRBV6-1, the J call TRBJ2-7, with D perhaps matching TRBD2 (6 bases). Germline V CDR1 and CDR2: MNHNS, SASEGT. The CDR3 is 12 residues long. V was clipped by 3 bases and J by 4 bases, with 7 bases between them. This CDR3 reads CASSEGGYEQYF. The CDR3, as DNA: TGTGCCAGCAGTGAGGGGGGATACGAGCAGTACTTC.

This clone was recorded a few times. This chain uses TRBV20-1 with TRBJ1-3, with 7 bases that match TRBD1. The V gene's germline CDR1 is DFQATT and CDR2 SNEGSKA (reference sequence). The CDR3 is made up of 15 amino acids. Trimming at V came to 3 bases and at J to 0 bases, leaving 5 bases not matched to a gene. In DNA, the CDR3 is TGCAGTGCTAGTCAGACAGGGAACTCTGGAAACACCATATATTTT. It is translated as CSASQTGNSGNTIYF.

The chain carries TRBV5-1 and TRBJ1-1; 7 bases match TRBD1. Germline V gene lookup returns CDR1 SGHRS and CDR2 YFSETQ. Germline trimming cut 3 bases from V and 6 bases from J; bases unmatched to any gene: 8. CDR3 size: 14 residues. The CDR3 bases are TGCGCCAGCAGCTCGGGACAGAGAAAGGCTGAAGCTTTCTTT. Amino acid sequence: CASSSGQRKAEAFF.

The chain has TRBV4-1 and TRBJ1-2, with D maybe TRBD1 (5 bases). This CDR3 has 17 amino acids. Germline CDR1 and CDR2: MGHRA and YSYEKL. Trimming pared 1 base from V and 5 bases from J, leaving 20 bases between. The CDR3 reads CASSQVGGEGLGYGYTF. CDR3 in DNA: TGCGCCAGCAGCCAAGTGGGTGGGGAGGGACTCGGATATGGCTACACCTTC.

The count of this clone is one. This chain uses TRBV15 with TRBJ2-2; the match to TRBD1 covers 7 bases. Germline CDR1 is LNHNV and CDR2 is YYDKDF (reference sequence). This CDR3 has 17 amino acids. Trimming took 2 bases from V and 0 from J; bases not matched to a gene: 6. CDR3 in DNA: TGTGCCACCAGCAGAACAGGGGTTGCCTCGAACACCGGGGAGCTGTTTTTT. It yields the protein CATSRTGVASNTGELFF.

The chain has TRBV15 and TRBJ2-5, with a weak D call TRBD2 (6 bases). The CDR3 length is 14 residues. Looked up from germline, CDR1 is LNHNV and CDR2 is YYDKDF (reference sequence). V dropped 5 bases and J dropped 3 bases, with 13 bases sitting between them. CDR3 sequence: CATSAGTPEETQYF. DNA of the CDR3: TGTGCCACCAGCGCCGGGACTCCTGAAGAGACCCAGTACTTC.